Following are 7 T cell receptor beta chains from one sample sequenced in a study of shared clonotypes between healthy human individuals. Sequencing was performed with immunoSEQ multiplex PCR; in TCRdb, only in-frame clones are kept and a portion is missing. The table includes 2.3 million or so clones, more than 85% detected once. The material sequenced was naive CD4+ T cells from PBMCs. Regarding subset: CD45RA+ positively selected. The receptors stem from a man in his late teens or twenties in good health. Some clones in this sample may be carry-over from other donors' samples.

In this sample, this clone turned up once. The rearrangement links TRBV5-6 to TRBJ1-3; unclear D gene. Per germline, CDR1 SGHDT and CDR2 YYEEEE. There are 14 residues in the CDR3. Trimming took off 6 bases at V and 0 bases at J, with 10 bases between the two ends. CDR3 nucleotides: TGTGCCAGCACTCGAGCGCCCTCTGGAAACACCATATATTTT. As protein: CASTRAPSGNTIYF.

The table lists this clone with a few counts. V usage is TRBV18 and J usage is TRBJ1-1, with D hard to call. There are 14 residues in the CDR3. CDR1 and CDR2 from the germline V gene are KGHSH and LQKENI. V dropped 2 bases and J dropped 4 bases, with 11 bases sitting between them. CDR3 in amino acids: CASSPWSGSTEAFF. Here the CDR3 DNA reads TGTGCCAGCTCACCATGGTCCGGGAGCACTGAAGCTTTCTTT. The entire variable domain, with the rest obtained from reference TRBV18 and TRBJ1-1, is as follows: NAGVMQNPRHLVRRRGQEARLRCSPMKGHSHVYWYRQLPEEGLKFMVYLQKENIIDESGMPKERFSAEFPKEGPSILRIQQVVRGDSAAYFCASSPWSGSTEAFFGQGTRLTVV.

Concerning this clone: Other DNA sequences in this specimen translate into the identical CDR3. This chain joins TRBV2 and TRBJ2-7; TRBD2 might be the D (5 bases). The CDR3 sequence is 12 residues long. From germline, CDR1 is SNHLY and CDR2 FYNNEI. V was cut by 6 bases and J by 0 bases, with 6 bases left in between. CDR3 protein: CASRRDSYEQYF. The CDR3 bases are TGTGCCAGCAGACGGGACTCCTACGAGCAGTACTTC.

As for this clone: Additional DNA sequences in this sample encode the identical CDR3. The chain employs TRBV20-1 and TRBJ2-1; no clear D gene. Germline V CDR1 and CDR2: DFQATT, SNEGSKA (reference sequence). The V end lost 1 base, the J end lost 5 bases, and 3 bases lay between the germline ends. This CDR3 region has 11 residues. The CDR3 DNA follows: TGCAGTGCTAGAGGAGACAATGAGCAGTTCTTC. Protein product: CSARGDNEQFF.

In this sample, this clone turned up a few times. V gene TRBV28 combines with J gene TRBJ1-5; the match to TRBD1 covers 11 bases. The CDR3 sequence is 17 residues long. The V gene end was trimmed by 6 bases and the J gene end by 6 bases; junction bases not matched to a gene: 13. CDR1 MDHEN and CDR2 SYDVKM come from the germline V gene. In nucleotides, the CDR3 is TGTGCCAGCAGCGGCGGGACAGGGGGATCCCGGGGTCAGCCCCAGCATTTT. Its translation: CASSGGTGGSRGQPQHF.

The chain carries TRBV15 and TRBJ2-7, with a tentative D call TRBD2 (6 bases). Germline CDR1 is LNHNV and CDR2 is YYDKDF (reference sequence). The CDR3 spans 15 residues. Trimming took 3 bases from V and 9 from J, leaving 21 bases between them. CDR3 nucleotides: TGTGCCACCAGCAGGTCGGAGGGCATACCGCTCGGGCAGTACTTC. Its protein product is CATSRSEGIPLGQYF.

This clone was recorded once. This chain connects TRBV2 to TRBJ2-5; D ambiguous. Between the trimmed V and J ends, which lost 7 bases and 4 bases, there was a span of 7 bases. The CDR3 spans 11 residues. The germline V gene encodes CDR1 SNHLY and CDR2 FYNNEI. The CDR3 protein is CASKAAETQYF. Written as DNA, the CDR3 is TGTGCCAGCAAGGCGGCAGAGACCCAGTACTTC.